This TCR beta chain was documented in a study of shared clonotypes between healthy human individuals. Germline assignment: CDR1 MNHNS and CDR2 SASEGT. The ends were cut back, 2 bases at V and 6 bases at J, with 13 bases in the middle. This CDR3 contains 14 residues. Only in-frame clones appear in the TCRdb table, and some are missing; sequencing was by immunoSEQ multiplex PCR. The repertoire has about 2.1 million clones, about 93% of them found once; the top ten carry 1.5% to 2%. Positively selected for CCR7, the CD45RO-negative cells used as naive CD8 cells excluded terminally differentiated effector memory CD45RA+ cells.

Sequencing used naive CD8+ T cells from PBMCs. The sequence was collected from a man aged 18-30 years in good health. Some clones in this sample may be carry-over from other donors' samples. The chain recombines TRBV6-1 with TRBJ1-2, with D perhaps matching TRBD1 (5 bases). The CDR3 DNA reads as TGTGCCAGCAGTGAAAAAGTCAGGGACCATGGCTACACCTTC. The encoded protein is CASSEKVRDHGYTF.